The 30 T cell receptor beta chains below all came from one sample that was sequenced in a study of T cell changes during pregnancy in multiple sclerosis. Libraries were prepared by immunoSEQ multiplex PCR; TCRdb keeps only in-frame clonotypes and omits some of them. The sample shows nearly 40,000 clones, approximately 90% of them seen only once. Source: CD4+ T cells from peripheral blood mononuclear cells, taken in the third trimester of pregnancy. The receptors derive from a female donor with multiple sclerosis, enrolled in a pregnancy study.

V gene TRBV19 combines with J gene TRBJ2-3; TRBD2 matches 10 bases. The J segment lost 5 bases and the V segment lost 6 bases, leaving 8 bases of the junction unmatched. Germline CDR1 and CDR2: LNHDA and SQIVND (reference sequence). The CDR3 covers 15 residues. The DNA of the CDR3 is TGTGCCAGTAGACGAGCGGGAGGGCCGGTAGATACGCAGTATTTT. This codes for CASRRAGGPVDTQYF.

The rearrangement joins TRBV11-2 to TRBJ2-5, with D perhaps matching TRBD1 (6 bases). The CDR3 totals 14 residues. Trimming shortened V by 1 base and J by 4 bases, and 10 bases separated the two germline ends. Looked up from germline, CDR1 is SGHAT and CDR2 is FQNNGV. In nucleotides, the CDR3 is TGTGCCAGCAGCTTAGGGACAGTAAGAGAGACCCAGTACTTC. It yields the protein CASSLGTVRETQYF.

This chain joins TRBV7-9 and TRBJ1-1; weak D call: TRBD1 (5 bases). CDR1 is SEHNR and CDR2 is FQNEAQ in the germline V gene (reference sequence). V was shortened by 6 bases and J by 7 bases, with 18 bases between the two germline ends. This CDR3 contains 14 residues. Here the CDR3 DNA reads TGTGCCAGCAGATCAAATCGGGGGACTCTTGAAGCTTTCTTT. It encodes CASRSNRGTLEAFF. The whole variable domain, remainder taken from reference TRBV7-9 and TRBJ1-1, is DTGVSQNPRHKITKRGQNVTFRCDPISEHNRLYWYRQTLGQGPEFLTYFQNEAQLEKSRLLSDRFSAERPKGSFSTLEIQRTEQGDSAMYLCASRSNRGTLEAFFGQGTRLTVV.

The chain links TRBV5-4 to TRBJ1-2; TRBD1 is a possible D gene (6 bases). Trimming removed 3 bases at V and 2 bases at J, with 14 bases between. This CDR3 has 15 residues. Germline V gives CDR1 SGHNT, CDR2 YYREEE (reference sequence). For the CDR3, the DNA is TGTGCCAGCAGCTCCGGGACATTCAACAACTATGGCTACACCTTC. It translates to CASSSGTFNNYGYTF.

V usage is TRBV10-1 and J usage is TRBJ2-7, with a tentative D call TRBD2 (5 bases). CDR3 length: 14 residues. Between the trimmed V and J ends, which lost 5 bases and 7 bases, there was a span of 18 bases. Per germline, CDR1 WNHNN and CDR2 SYGVQD (reference sequence). The CDR3 loop is CASSPAGYPWEQYF. The CDR3 region has the DNA TGCGCCAGCAGTCCGGCGGGTTACCCATGGGAGCAGTACTTC.

The J gene is TRBJ2-2, the V gene TRBV5-1; TRBD2 agrees at 11 bases. This CDR3 contains 15 residues. After removal of 5 bases from V and 6 bases from J, the junction contained 6 bases not matched to a gene. CDR1 is SGHRS and CDR2 is YFSETQ in the germline V gene. CDR3: CASRTASGGPGELFF. For the CDR3, the DNA is TGCGCCAGCAGGACCGCTAGCGGGGGGCCCGGGGAGCTGTTTTTT.

The chain carries TRBV2 and TRBJ2-2, with D possibly matching TRBD1 (6 bases). The CDR3 sequence is 14 residues long. Germline V gene sequence: CDR1 SNHLY, CDR2 FYNNEI. Trimming removed 7 bases at V and 5 bases at J, with 14 bases between. Here the CDR3 reads CASKGLRGTGELFF. The CDR3 region has the DNA TGTGCCAGCAAGGGGTTGAGGGGGACCGGGGAGCTGTTTTTT.

The chain couples TRBV30 to TRBJ2-1; D is unclear. From germline, CDR1 is GTSNPN and CDR2 SVGIG (reference sequence). V lost 2 bases and J lost 13, with 12 bases in between. CDR3 size: 11 residues. This chain's CDR3 is CAWSPNGDQFF. In nucleotides, the CDR3 is TGTGCCTGGAGTCCCAACGGAGATCAGTTCTTC.

This clone was counted only a few times. The rearrangement uses TRBV7-9 and TRBJ1-2, with 7 bases that match TRBD1. The CDR3 consists of 12 residues. The germline CDR1 and CDR2 sequences are SEHNR and FQNEAQ (reference sequence). CDR3 residues: CASGTDNYGYTF. The CDR3 DNA is TGTGCATCCGGGACAGACAACTATGGCTACACCTTC.

The genes are TRBV28 and TRBJ1-2; 7 bases map to TRBD1. CDR3 length equals 14 residues. The germline V gene encodes CDR1 MDHEN and CDR2 SYDVKM. The ends lost 6 bases at V and 2 bases at J; junction bases unmatched: 6. CDR3 in amino acids: CASRARGLNYGYTF. CDR3 nucleotides: TGTGCCAGCAGGGCCAGGGGGTTGAACTATGGCTACACCTTC.

This rearrangement joins TRBV7-9 to TRBJ2-5; 10 bases align to TRBD2. This CDR3 is 18 amino acids long. With 0 bases clipped from V and 5 bases from J, the junction kept 12 bases outside the gene matches. The germline V gene encodes CDR1 SEHNR and CDR2 FQNEAQ (reference sequence). CDR3 residues: CASSLATTSGTSGETQYF. The CDR3 region has the DNA TGTGCCAGCAGCTTAGCGACCACTAGCGGGACTAGTGGGGAGACCCAGTACTTC.

V usage is TRBV7-7 and J usage is TRBJ2-7; 11 bases line up with TRBD2. The CDR3 extends over 12 amino acids. The V gene's germline CDR1 is SSHAT and CDR2 FNYEAQ (reference sequence). CDR3 DNA sequence: TGTGCTATTCTAGCGGGGGGCTACGAGCAGTACTTC. Its translation is CAILAGGYEQYF.

J is TRBJ2-3 and V is TRBV30, with D possibly being TRBD1 (6 bases). CDR3 length: 12 residues. The ends were cut back, 1 base at V and 9 bases at J, with 11 bases in the middle. Per germline, CDR1 GTSNPN and CDR2 SVGIG (reference sequence). The CDR3, as DNA: TGTGCCTGGAGTGCTACAGGGAAGACGCAGTATTTT. Translation: CAWSATGKTQYF. The full variable domain, completed using reference TRBV30 and TRBJ2-3, is SQTIHQWPATLVQPVGSPLSLECTVEGTSNPNLYWYRQAAGRGLQLLFYSVGIGQISSEVPQNLSASRPQDRQFILSSKKLLLSDSGFYLCAWSATGKTQYFGPGTRLTVL.

The rearrangement joins TRBV28 to TRBJ1-4; possibly TRBD1 for D (5 bases). The CDR3 consists of 15 residues. V gave up 2 bases and J gave up 7 bases, with 14 bases separating them. CDR1 is MDHEN and CDR2 is SYDVKM in the germline V gene. The CDR3 spells CASSLTTGVSEKLFF. Written as DNA, the CDR3 is TGTGCCAGCAGTTTAACTACGGGGGTTAGTGAAAAACTGTTTTTT.

Written as DNA, the CDR3 is TGTGCCAGCTCACTAGGGACAGGGGTCCTTGAAGCTTTCTTT. As protein: CASSLGTGVLEAFF. The chain couples TRBV18 to TRBJ1-1; 10 bases are shared with TRBD1. V shed 4 bases, J shed 7 bases, and the junction held 6 bases outside the gene matches. The CDR3 has 14 amino acids. CDR1 and CDR2 from the germline V gene are KGHSH and LQKENI.

This clone was seen a single time. V gene TRBV7-2 combines with J gene TRBJ2-7, with a tentative D call TRBD2 (6 bases). Trimming removed 1 base from V and 2 bases from J, with 12 bases in between. This CDR3 comprises 15 residues. Germline V gives CDR1 SGHTA, CDR2 FQGNSA. The CDR3 coding sequence is TGTGCCAGCAGCTTAGGGGCTAGCGAGACCTACGAGCAGTACTTC. Translation gives CASSLGASETYEQYF.

V is TRBV18 and J is TRBJ1-4; 7 bases map to TRBD1. The CDR3 contains 15 residues. Germline loops: CDR1 KGHSH, CDR2 LQKENI. V dropped 6 bases and J dropped 8; count of bases not matched to a gene: 12. The CDR3 DNA follows: TGTGCCAGCTCGCGCCGCGGGACAGTCGAGGAAAAACTGTTTTTT. The encoded protein is CASSRRGTVEEKLFF. Complete variable domain (other parts from reference TRBV18 and TRBJ1-4): NAGVMQNPRHLVRRRGQEARLRCSPMKGHSHVYWYRQLPEEGLKFMVYLQKENIIDESGMPKERFSAEFPKEGPSILRIQQVVRGDSAAYFCASSRRGTVEEKLFFGSGTQLSVL.

The chain links TRBV29-1 to TRBJ1-2; no reliable D call. The CDR3 runs 11 residues. Germline lookup yields CDR1 SQVTM and CDR2 ANQGSEA. The CDR3 region is CAAATHYGYTF. The CDR3 region has the DNA TGCGCCGCGGCCACCCACTATGGCTACACCTTC.

The V gene is TRBV28, the J gene TRBJ2-3; TRBD2 matches at 15 bases. Germline assignment: CDR1 MDHEN and CDR2 SYDVKM. V dropped 2 bases and J dropped 0; count of bases not matched to a gene: 6. CDR3 length: 19 residues. CDR3 sequence reads: CASSLRPGLAGGSTDTQYF. The CDR3 DNA reads as TGTGCCAGCAGTTTAAGACCGGGACTAGCGGGAGGTAGCACAGATACGCAGTATTTT.

V gene TRBV19 combines with J gene TRBJ1-3; no definite D call. Trimming left V 5 bases short and J 2 bases short, with 10 bases between. CDR3 length: 14 amino acids. Germline loops: CDR1 LNHDA, CDR2 SQIVND (reference sequence). CDR3 sequence reads: CASSRAGAGNTIYF. The CDR3 DNA reads as TGTGCCAGTAGTCGAGCAGGCGCTGGAAACACCATATATTTT.

The table lists this clone with a few counts. V usage is TRBV10-2 and J usage is TRBJ1-3; 7 bases match TRBD1. Looked up from germline, CDR1 is WSHSY and CDR2 is SAAADI. The CDR3 consists of 14 residues. The V segment lost 5 bases and the J segment 3 bases; nucleotides outside the gene matches: 4. The CDR3 protein is CASSRGLDGNTIYF. In DNA form, the CDR3 reads TGCGCCAGCAGTAGGGGGCTAGATGGAAACACCATATATTTT.

The chain recombines TRBV10-3 with TRBJ1-5, with D hard to call. Germline V gene data show CDR1 as ENHRY and CDR2 as SYGVKD. Trimming stripped 10 bases from V and 7 bases from J, with 17 bases between. The CDR3 is 13 amino acids. The CDR3 spells CATTTRFDQPQHF. Written as DNA, the CDR3 is TGTGCCACGACGACAAGGTTCGACCAGCCCCAGCATTTT.

The rearrangement links TRBV7-7 to TRBJ2-1; D is uncertain. Germline loops: CDR1 SSHAT, CDR2 FNYEAQ (reference sequence). The CDR3 loop spans 13 amino acids. V lost 2 bases to trimming and J lost 9 bases, with 11 bases between them. The CDR3 spells CASSLRIDSEQFF. CDR3 DNA: TGTGCCAGCAGCTTACGTATAGACTCTGAGCAGTTCTTC.

This sequence joins TRBV7-2 and TRBJ2-7, with D perhaps matching TRBD2 (6 bases). V was clipped by 1 base and J by 7 bases, with 11 bases between them. This CDR3 comprises 13 residues. Germline CDR1 is SGHTA and CDR2 is FQGNSA. In DNA, the CDR3 is TGTGCCAGCAGCTTAGACAGGAGGGGAGAGCAGTACTTC. This sequence encodes CASSLDRRGEQYF.

This chain uses TRBV7-3 with TRBJ2-2; D might be TRBD2 (5 bases). Germline CDR1 and CDR2: SGHTA and FQGTGA. The CDR3 spans 16 residues. Trimming shortened V by 3 bases and J by 1 base, and 12 bases separated the two germline ends. Here the CDR3 DNA reads TGTGCCAGCAGCTTGGCGCCCAGCGGGAACACCGGGGAGCTGTTTTTT. The encoded protein is CASSLAPSGNTGELFF.

This clone has just one count. This chain links TRBV5-1 with TRBJ2-1; TRBD2 matches 13 bases. V lost 0 bases and J lost 9; bases outside the gene matches: 9. This CDR3 is built from 17 residues. Per germline, CDR1 SGHRS and CDR2 YFSETQ. The CDR3: CASSLGLGTSGEAEQFF. The CDR3 nucleotides are TGCGCCAGCAGCTTGGGGCTCGGGACTAGCGGGGAGGCTGAGCAGTTCTTC.

This rearrangement joins TRBV7-2 to TRBJ2-3; 13 nucleotides match TRBD2. The CDR3 spans 18 residues. V shed 3 bases and J 0 bases; nucleotides not matched to a gene: 6. Germline V gene sequence: CDR1 SGHTA, CDR2 FQGNSA. This CDR3 reads CASSLGLAGPLSTDTQYF. CDR3 coding DNA: TGTGCCAGCAGCTTGGGACTAGCGGGACCTCTTAGCACAGATACGCAGTATTTT.

The rearrangement uses TRBV5-4 and TRBJ2-5, with TRBD1 matching 8 bases. The J segment lost 4 bases and the V segment lost 4 bases, leaving 9 bases of the junction unmatched. The CDR3 is 15 residues long. Germline loops: CDR1 SGHNT, CDR2 YYREEE (reference sequence). The chain's CDR3 is CASSATGVRGETQYF. The CDR3, as DNA: TGTGCCAGCAGCGCGACAGGGGTGCGGGGAGAGACCCAGTACTTC.

The chain combines TRBV28 with TRBJ1-5; a possible D gene is TRBD1 (6 bases). CDR3 length: 16 residues. CDR1 MDHEN and CDR2 SYDVKM come from the germline V gene. V lost 0 bases to trimming and J lost 7 bases, with 16 bases between them. The CDR3 reads CASSLWNRDGGQPQHF. Here the CDR3 DNA reads TGTGCCAGCAGTTTATGGAACAGGGATGGTGGCCAGCCCCAGCATTTT.

J is TRBJ2-1 and V is TRBV12-5; 14 positions agree with TRBD2. The CDR3 runs to 15 residues. Germline trimming cut 6 bases from V and 8 bases from J; bases unmatched to any gene: 6. Germline V gene data show CDR1 as LGHNT and CDR2 as FRNRAP. The CDR3 nucleotides read TGTGCTAGTGGCACCGGACTAGCGGGAGGTCATGAGCAGTTCTTC. Translation: CASGTGLAGGHEQFF.